These 25 T cell receptor beta chains originate from one sample sequenced in a study of read filtering for tumor transcriptome and immune sequencing. Molecular barcoded adaptors covering alpha/delta and beta/gamma chains were used on 400 to 450 ng RNA. TCRdb re-called the reads with MiXCR, one entry per CDR3 protein. The sample carries some 120,000 distinct CDR3 sequences, 10% to 15% recorded once. The sample consisted of a population of CD138-negative cells sorted from bone marrow. The receptors shown here come from a donor at least 40 years old with multiple myeloma.

Note on this clonotype: Being one base from a much bigger clone, this may be a read error. The rearrangement uses TRBV5-1 and TRBJ1-1, with D possibly matching TRBD1 (5 bases). Trimming cost V 4 bases and J 3 bases, with 19 bases left between them. Germline assignment: CDR1 SGHRS and CDR2 YFSETQ. This CDR3 has 16 residues. As DNA, the CDR3 is TGCGCCAGCAGCATGGAGCCGGACACATGGGACACTGAAGCTTTCTTT. This translates into CASSMEPDTWDTEAFF.

This chain joins TRBV2 and TRBJ2-5; no definite D call. This CDR3 region has 14 residues. Looked up from germline, CDR1 is SNHLY and CDR2 is FYNNEI. V lost 2 bases and J lost 4, with 11 bases in between. CDR3 coding DNA: TGTGCCAGCAGTGAACGTCAGGCTGGAGAGACCCAGTACTTC. Residues: CASSERQAGETQYF.

This clonotype came up a few times. The chain is built from TRBV29-1 and TRBJ2-3; D not certain. Trimming stripped 5 bases from V and 2 bases from J, with 17 bases between. CDR3 length equals 15 residues. Germline V gene data show CDR1 as SQVTM and CDR2 as ANQGSEA. In nucleotides, the CDR3 is TGCAGCGTTTGTCCCCCTGGAACAGCCACAGATACGCAGTATTTT. Translated: CSVCPPGTATDTQYF.

There are many counts of this clonotype. V gene TRBV14 combines with J gene TRBJ1-1; possibly TRBD1 for D (5 bases). From germline, CDR1 is SGHDN and CDR2 FVKESK. This CDR3 has 16 residues. Trimming pared 0 bases from V and 1 base from J, leaving 12 bases between. The CDR3 loop is CASSQDLPGTNTEAFF. In DNA, the CDR3 is TGTGCCAGCAGCCAAGATCTCCCAGGGACGAACACTGAAGCTTTCTTT. Together with reference TRBV14 and TRBJ1-1, the CDR3 gives the full variable domain: EAGVTQFPSHSVIEKGQTVTLRCDPISGHDNLYWYRRVMGKEIKFLLHFVKESKQDESGMPNNRFLAERTGGTYSTLKVQPAELEDSGVYFCASSQDLPGTNTEAFFGQGTRLTVV.

This clonotype showed up many times. The rearrangement uses TRBV29-1 and TRBJ1-4; D perhaps matches TRBD1 (5 bases). Germline V CDR1 and CDR2: SQVTM, ANQGSEA. The CDR3 contains 14 residues. Trimming pared 6 bases from V and 3 bases from J, leaving 14 bases between. DNA of the CDR3: TGCAGCGTGAGTTCGGGGGGTCCTAATGAAAAACTGTTTTTT. It encodes CSVSSGGPNEKLFF.

This clonotype was observed at least ten times. The V call is TRBV11-2, the J call TRBJ2-5; D is unresolved. Per the germline V gene, CDR1 is SGHAT and CDR2 is FQNNGV. V lost 0 bases to trimming and J lost 5 bases, with 7 bases between them. The CDR3 is 13 residues long. The CDR3 is CASSLEYLETQYF. As DNA, the CDR3 is TGTGCCAGCAGCTTAGAATACCTGGAGACCCAGTACTTC.

The rearrangement links TRBV7-2 to TRBJ2-6; D remains unclear. With 2 bases removed from V and 1 base from J, the gap between germline ends came to 6 bases. Germline CDR1 is SGHTA and CDR2 is FQGNSA. The CDR3 totals 15 residues. For the CDR3, the DNA is TGTGCCAGCAGCTTATCGCGGTCTGGGGCCAACGTCCTGACTTTC. Protein sequence: CASSLSRSGANVLTF.

Points on this clonotype: Given a much more abundant clone one base away, this may be a read error. This chain connects TRBV20-1 to TRBJ1-2; perhaps TRBD1 as D (6 bases). Trimming took 6 bases from V and 7 from J, leaving 27 bases between them. This CDR3 is 16 amino acids long. Germline loops: CDR1 DFQATT, CDR2 SNEGSKA (reference sequence). CDR3 loop: CSAPPVQGTLHCGYTF. CDR3 coding DNA: TGCAGTGCCCCTCCGGTACAGGGAACCTTACACTGTGGCTACACCTTC.

The gene calls are TRBV5-4 and TRBJ2-3; D not resolved. Germline V gives CDR1 SGHNT, CDR2 YYREEE (reference sequence). This CDR3 region has 15 residues. With 0 bases removed from V and 2 bases from J, the gap between germline ends came to 10 bases. The CDR3 sequence is CASSLGQAHTDTQYF. CDR3 sequence (DNA): TGTGCCAGCAGCTTGGGGCAGGCTCACACAGATACGCAGTATTTT.

The table lists this clonotype with a count of one. A much larger clone lies one base from this, so it may be a read error. The V and J genes are TRBV7-2 and TRBJ2-3; 8 bases align to TRBD1. CDR3 length equals 17 residues. Germline V gene data show CDR1 as SGHTA and CDR2 as FQGNSA. The DNA of the CDR3 is TGTGCCAGCAGTCTCATTGACTACCCCCTGGGGACAGGTACGCAGTATTTT. Amino acid sequence: CASSLIDYPLGTGTQYF.

This clonotype was detected ten times or more. The chain carries TRBV29-1 and TRBJ1-4; D ambiguous. The CDR3 is made up of 12 amino acids. Germline CDR1 is SQVTM and CDR2 is ANQGSEA. The V and J ends lost 5 bases and 3 bases respectively, with 7 bases between them. In nucleotides, the CDR3 is TGCAGCGTTAGGAATGCTAATGAAAAACTGTTTTTT. Amino acid sequence: CSVRNANEKLFF.

Many counts were recorded for this clonotype. V and J are TRBV29-1 and TRBJ2-3; tentative D call: TRBD2 (5 bases). The CDR3 consists of 13 residues. Looked up from germline, CDR1 is SQVTM and CDR2 is ANQGSEA. Trimming removed 3 bases from V and 4 bases from J, with 11 bases in between. This CDR3 reads CSVDGSVPDTQYF. DNA of the CDR3: TGCAGCGTTGACGGTAGCGTCCCAGATACGCAGTATTTT.

Concerning this clonotype itself: A much larger clone sits a single nucleotide away, making a read error possible. CDR3 region: CASSSEGRGHGYTF. DNA of the CDR3: TGTGCCAGCAGCTCAGAGGGCAGGGGACATGGCTACACCTTC. The J gene is TRBJ1-2, the V gene TRBV7-9; TRBD1 is a possible D gene (6 bases). The V end was cut by 4 bases, the J end by 6 bases, with 15 bases between. Germline V lookup: CDR1 SEHNR, CDR2 FQNEAQ (reference sequence). The CDR3 runs 14 residues.

This clonotype has a handful of counts. The chain recombines TRBV29-1 with TRBJ1-5; maybe TRBD1 (5 bases). From germline, CDR1 is SQVTM and CDR2 ANQGSEA. This CDR3 region has 13 residues. The V end lost 7 bases, the J end lost 7 bases, and 17 bases lay between the germline ends. CDR3 sequence: CSARFGGNQPQHF. CDR3 nucleotide sequence: TGCAGCGCTCGATTTGGGGGGAACCAGCCCCAGCATTTT.

In regard to this clonotype: This may be a read error: a much more frequent sequence differs by one nucleotide. This chain connects TRBV3-1 to TRBJ1-2; 7 bases are shared with TRBD1. The V gene end was trimmed by 4 bases and the J gene end by 6 bases; junction bases not matched to a gene: 11. The CDR3 consists of 15 residues. Germline V gene lookup returns CDR1 LGHDT and CDR2 YNNKEL (reference sequence). The CDR3 DNA reads as TGTGCCAGCAGCCCCCCGGGACAGAGCAAGGATGGCTACACCTTC. It codes for CASSPPGQSKDGYTF.

This clonotype was counted ten times or more. This chain connects TRBV5-1 to TRBJ2-3; 7 nucleotides match TRBD1. The germline V gene has CDR1 SGHRS and CDR2 YFSETQ. J gave up 1 base and V 0 bases, and 5 bases lay outside the gene matches. CDR3 length equals 16 residues. CDR3 amino acids: CASSLGQGPGTDTQYF. The CDR3 bases are TGCGCCAGCAGCTTGGGACAGGGACCTGGCACAGATACGCAGTATTTT.

V gene TRBV20-1 combines with J gene TRBJ2-5; D is tentatively TRBD1 or TRBD2 (5 bases each). Germline CDR1 reads DFQATT; CDR2 reads SNEGSKA (reference sequence). The CDR3 is made up of 14 amino acids. V was cut by 0 bases and J by 1 base, with 9 bases left in between. The CDR3 region is CSAREGGGQETQYF. The DNA for the CDR3 is TGCAGTGCTAGAGAAGGTGGGGGCCAAGAGACCCAGTACTTC.

This clonotype appeared many times. The CDR3 sequence is CASSYDTKGYTF. The CDR3 coding sequence is TGTGCCAGCAGCTATGATACGAAGGGCTACACCTTC. V gene TRBV3-1 combines with J gene TRBJ1-2; D is unresolved. CDR1 and CDR2 (germline): LGHDT, YNNKEL (reference sequence). This CDR3 has 12 amino acids. Trimming removed 5 bases at V and 8 bases at J, with 12 bases between.

In this sample, this clonotype turned up many times. The chain combines TRBV3-1 with TRBJ1-1; D is undetermined. Trimming cost V 2 bases and J 1 base, with 2 bases left between them. The CDR3 extends over 12 amino acids. Germline V gives CDR1 LGHDT, CDR2 YNNKEL (reference sequence). In DNA, the CDR3 is TGTGCCAGCAGCCAACCGAACACTGAAGCTTTCTTT. Its protein product is CASSQPNTEAFF.

This clonotype has at least ten counts. J is TRBJ2-3 and V is TRBV20-1, with TRBD2 matching over 12 bases. Germline V gene data show CDR1 as DFQATT and CDR2 as SNEGSKA (reference sequence). This CDR3 region has 15 residues. The trim removed 5 bases at V and 4 bases at J, leaving 7 bases unmatched. CDR3 in amino acids: CSAQGLAGWADTQYF. The CDR3 bases are TGCAGTGCTCAAGGACTAGCGGGGTGGGCAGATACGCAGTATTTT.

On this clonotype: In this CDR3 the conserved last residue, phenylalanine or tryptophan, is missing, so a read error is likely. The chain combines TRBV11-3 with TRBJ1-1, with unresolved D. V shed 3 bases and J shed 1 base, with 6 bases lying between them. The germline CDR1 and CDR2 sequences are SGHNT and YENEEA. The CDR3 is 13 residues long. The CDR3 spells CASSFSENTEAFL. DNA for the CDR3: TGTGCCAGCAGCTTCAGTGAGAACACTGAAGCTTTCCTT.

The sample holds many counts of this clonotype. The chain joins TRBV10-3 to TRBJ2-1, with 7 bases that match TRBD1. The germline gives CDR1 ENHRY, CDR2 SYGVKD. The CDR3 sequence is 14 residues long. J gave up 5 bases and V 6 bases, and 7 bases lay outside the gene matches. The CDR3 here is CAISTLGQNNEQFF. For the CDR3, the DNA is TGTGCCATCAGCACACTGGGACAGAACAATGAGCAGTTCTTC.

This clonotype was counted ten times or more. The rearrangement joins TRBV11-2 to TRBJ2-7; TRBD2 might be the D (6 bases). The CDR3 consists of 16 residues. The germline gives CDR1 SGHAT, CDR2 FQNNGV. Trimming took 8 bases from V and 1 from J, leaving 21 bases between them. The CDR3 DNA is TGTGCCAGCTCCCGGGGGATAGGGATGGGGTCCTACGAGCAGTACTTC. Translated, it gives CASSRGIGMGSYEQYF.

This clonotype was seen ten or more times. The CDR3 DNA sequence: TGTGCCAGCAGCTTAGGTGTGACAGGCCGGGATGAGCAGTTCTTC. Translating gives CASSLGVTGRDEQFF. V is TRBV7-6 and J is TRBJ2-1; D may be TRBD1 (6 bases). The CDR3 has 15 residues. The V gene lost 1 base and the J gene lost 8 bases, with 15 bases spanning the gap. The germline V gene encodes CDR1 SGHVS and CDR2 FNYEAQ.

In its sample, this clonotype was seen many times. This chain uses TRBV2 with TRBJ1-4; TRBD1 aligns across 7 bases. The CDR3 contains 14 residues. The V segment lost 2 bases and the J segment 7 bases; nucleotides outside the gene matches: 4. CDR1 is SNHLY, CDR2 FYNNEI, per germline. The chain's CDR3 is CASSETTGVEKLFF. CDR3 sequence (DNA): TGTGCCAGCAGTGAAACTACAGGGGTTGAAAAACTGTTTTTT.